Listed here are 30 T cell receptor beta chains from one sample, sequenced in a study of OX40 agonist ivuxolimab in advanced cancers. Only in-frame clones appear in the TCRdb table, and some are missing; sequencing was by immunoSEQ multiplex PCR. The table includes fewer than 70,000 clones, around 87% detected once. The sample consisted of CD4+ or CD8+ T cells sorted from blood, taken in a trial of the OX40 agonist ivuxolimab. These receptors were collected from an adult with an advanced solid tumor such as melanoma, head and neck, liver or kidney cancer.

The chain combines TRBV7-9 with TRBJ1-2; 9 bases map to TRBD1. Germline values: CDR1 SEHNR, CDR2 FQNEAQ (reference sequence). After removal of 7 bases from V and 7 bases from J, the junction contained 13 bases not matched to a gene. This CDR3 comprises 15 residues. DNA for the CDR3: TGTGCCAGCATTCATGGGGACAGGGAAGGAATTGGCTACACCTTC. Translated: CASIHGDREGIGYTF.

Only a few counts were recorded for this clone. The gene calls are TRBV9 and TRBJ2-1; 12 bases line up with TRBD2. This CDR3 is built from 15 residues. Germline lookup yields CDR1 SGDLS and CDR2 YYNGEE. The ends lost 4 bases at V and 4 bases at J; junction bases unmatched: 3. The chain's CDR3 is CASSQLAGGYNEQFF. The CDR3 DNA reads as TGTGCCAGCAGCCAACTAGCGGGGGGTTACAATGAGCAGTTCTTC.

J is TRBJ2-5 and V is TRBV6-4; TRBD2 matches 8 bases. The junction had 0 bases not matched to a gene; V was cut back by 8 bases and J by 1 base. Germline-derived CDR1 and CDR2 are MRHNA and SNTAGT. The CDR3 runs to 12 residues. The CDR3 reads CASAGGQETQYF. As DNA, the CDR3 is TGTGCCAGCGCGGGGGGCCAAGAGACCCAGTACTTC.

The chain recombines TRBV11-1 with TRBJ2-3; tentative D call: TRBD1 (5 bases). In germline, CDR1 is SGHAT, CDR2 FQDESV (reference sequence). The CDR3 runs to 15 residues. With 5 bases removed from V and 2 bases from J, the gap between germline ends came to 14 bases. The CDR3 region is CASSATVKNTDTQYF. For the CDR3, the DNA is TGTGCCAGCAGCGCGACAGTCAAAAACACAGATACGCAGTATTTT. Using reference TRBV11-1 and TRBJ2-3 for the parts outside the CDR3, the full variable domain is EAEVAQSPRYKITEKSQAVAFWCDPISGHATLYWYRQILGQGPELLVQFQDESVVDDSQLPKDRFSAERLKGVDSTLKIQPAELGDSAMYLCASSATVKNTDTQYFGPGTRLTVL.

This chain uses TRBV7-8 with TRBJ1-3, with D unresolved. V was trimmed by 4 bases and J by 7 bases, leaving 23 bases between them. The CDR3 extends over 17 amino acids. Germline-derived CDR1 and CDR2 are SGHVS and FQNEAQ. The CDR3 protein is CASSSRSQPSTLNTIYF. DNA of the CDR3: TGTGCCAGCAGCTCCCGTTCACAGCCATCCACGCTGAACACCATATATTTT.

CDR3 nucleotide sequence: TGTGCTAGTCTTTATGGCGGCTCCTACGAGCAGTACTTC. Translation gives CASLYGGSYEQYF. V usage is TRBV12-5 and J usage is TRBJ2-7; no definite D call. This CDR3 has 13 amino acids. Looked up from germline, CDR1 is LGHNT and CDR2 is FRNRAP. The ends were cut back, 8 bases at V and 0 bases at J, with 11 bases in the middle.

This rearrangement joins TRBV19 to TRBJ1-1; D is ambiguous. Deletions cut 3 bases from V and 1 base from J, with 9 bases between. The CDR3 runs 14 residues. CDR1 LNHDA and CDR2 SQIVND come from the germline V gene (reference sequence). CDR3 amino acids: CASSMRQTNTEAFF. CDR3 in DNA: TGTGCCAGTAGTATGCGCCAGACGAACACTGAAGCTTTCTTT.

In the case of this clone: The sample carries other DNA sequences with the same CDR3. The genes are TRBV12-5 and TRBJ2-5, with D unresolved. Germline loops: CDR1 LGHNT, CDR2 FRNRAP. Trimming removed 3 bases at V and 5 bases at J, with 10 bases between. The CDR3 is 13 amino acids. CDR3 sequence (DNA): TGTGCTAGTGGTTTACTGGGGTTGGAGACCCAGTACTTC. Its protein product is CASGLLGLETQYF.

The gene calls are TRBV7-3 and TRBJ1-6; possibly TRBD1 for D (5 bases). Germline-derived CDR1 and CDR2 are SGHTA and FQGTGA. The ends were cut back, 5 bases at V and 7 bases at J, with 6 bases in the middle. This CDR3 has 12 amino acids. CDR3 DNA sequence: TGTGCCAGCAGCCACAGGAATTCACCCCTCCACTTT. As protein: CASSHRNSPLHF.

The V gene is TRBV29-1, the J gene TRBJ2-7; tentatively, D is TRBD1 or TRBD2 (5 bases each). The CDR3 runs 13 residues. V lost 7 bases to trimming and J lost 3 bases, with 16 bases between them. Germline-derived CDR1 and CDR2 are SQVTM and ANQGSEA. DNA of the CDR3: TGCAGCGCTGGGGGTGGGCAGTACTACGAGCAGTACTTC. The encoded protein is CSAGGGQYYEQYF.

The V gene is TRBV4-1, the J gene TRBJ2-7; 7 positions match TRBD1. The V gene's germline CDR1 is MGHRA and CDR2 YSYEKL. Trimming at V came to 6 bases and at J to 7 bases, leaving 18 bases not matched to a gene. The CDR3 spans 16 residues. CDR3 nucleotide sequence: TGCGCCAGCAGGTATGGGACCGGTAGAGGGGGCGGTGAGCAGTACTTC. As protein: CASRYGTGRGGGEQYF.

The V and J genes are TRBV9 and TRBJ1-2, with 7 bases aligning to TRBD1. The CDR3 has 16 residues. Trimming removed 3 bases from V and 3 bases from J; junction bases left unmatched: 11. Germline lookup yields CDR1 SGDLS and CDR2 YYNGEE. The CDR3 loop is CASSAQGVQGDYGYTF. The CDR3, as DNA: TGTGCCAGCAGCGCCCAGGGGGTCCAGGGCGACTATGGCTACACCTTC.

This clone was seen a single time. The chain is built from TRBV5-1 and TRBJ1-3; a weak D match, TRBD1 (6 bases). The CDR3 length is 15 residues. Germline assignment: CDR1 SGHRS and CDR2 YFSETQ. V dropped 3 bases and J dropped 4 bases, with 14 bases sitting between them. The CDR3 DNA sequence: TGCGCCAGCAGCTCTGGACAGCGAGCGGGAAACACCATATATTTT. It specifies CASSSGQRAGNTIYF. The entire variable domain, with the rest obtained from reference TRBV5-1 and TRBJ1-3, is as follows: KAGVTQTPRYLIKTRGQQVTLSCSPISGHRSVSWYQQTPGQGLQFLFEYFSETQRNKGNFPGRFSGRQFSNSRSEMNVSTLELGDSALYLCASSSGQRAGNTIYFGEGSWLTVV.

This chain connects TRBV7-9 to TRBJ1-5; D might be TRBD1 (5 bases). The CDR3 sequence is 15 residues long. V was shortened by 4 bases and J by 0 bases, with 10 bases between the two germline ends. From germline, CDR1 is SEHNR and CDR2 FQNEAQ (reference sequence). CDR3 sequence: CASSYSGISNQPQHF. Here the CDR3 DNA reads TGTGCCAGCAGCTATTCAGGGATTAGCAATCAGCCCCAGCATTTT. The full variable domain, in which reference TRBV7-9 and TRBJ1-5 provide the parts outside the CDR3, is DTGVSQNPRHKITKRGQNVTFRCDPISEHNRLYWYRQTLGQGPEFLTYFQNEAQLEKSRLLSDRFSAERPKGSFSTLEIQRTEQGDSAMYLCASSYSGISNQPQHFGDGTRLSIL.

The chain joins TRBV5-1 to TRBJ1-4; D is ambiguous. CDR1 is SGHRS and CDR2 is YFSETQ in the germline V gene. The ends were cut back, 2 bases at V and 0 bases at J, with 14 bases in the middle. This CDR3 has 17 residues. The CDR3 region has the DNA TGCGCCAGCAGCTTAACGGGAAGTTATGCAACTAATGAAAAACTGTTTTTT. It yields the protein CASSLTGSYATNEKLFF. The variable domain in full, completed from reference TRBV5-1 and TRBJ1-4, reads KAGVTQTPRYLIKTRGQQVTLSCSPISGHRSVSWYQQTPGQGLQFLFEYFSETQRNKGNFPGRFSGRQFSNSRSEMNVSTLELGDSALYLCASSLTGSYATNEKLFFGSGTQLSVL.

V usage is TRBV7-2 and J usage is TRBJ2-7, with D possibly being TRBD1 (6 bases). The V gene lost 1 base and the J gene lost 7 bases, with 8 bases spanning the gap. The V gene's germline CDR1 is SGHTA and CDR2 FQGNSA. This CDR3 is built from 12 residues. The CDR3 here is CASSLGGREQYF. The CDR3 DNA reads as TGTGCCAGCAGCTTAGGGGGGCGGGAGCAGTACTTC.

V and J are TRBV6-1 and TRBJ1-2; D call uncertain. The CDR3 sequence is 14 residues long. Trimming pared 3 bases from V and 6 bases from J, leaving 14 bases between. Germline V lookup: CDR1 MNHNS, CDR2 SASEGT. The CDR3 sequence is CASSEGSHSDGYTF. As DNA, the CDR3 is TGTGCCAGCAGTGAGGGCAGCCACTCCGATGGCTACACCTTC.

The CDR3 sequence is CASDRGNSGANVLTF. The CDR3 region has the DNA TGTGCCAGTGACCGGGGTAACTCTGGGGCCAACGTCCTGACTTTC. The rearrangement links TRBV19 to TRBJ2-6; D may be TRBD2 (5 bases). Germline values: CDR1 LNHDA, CDR2 SQIVND (reference sequence). V was trimmed by 8 bases and J by 0 bases, leaving 11 bases between them. The CDR3 is 15 residues long.

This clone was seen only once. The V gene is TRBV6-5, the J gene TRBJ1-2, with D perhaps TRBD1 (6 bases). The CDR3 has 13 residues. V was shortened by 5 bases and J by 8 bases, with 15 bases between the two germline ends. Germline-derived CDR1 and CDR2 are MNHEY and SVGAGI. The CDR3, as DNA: TGTGCCAGCAGTGTGACCGGGACACAGGGCTACACCTTC. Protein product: CASSVTGTQGYTF.

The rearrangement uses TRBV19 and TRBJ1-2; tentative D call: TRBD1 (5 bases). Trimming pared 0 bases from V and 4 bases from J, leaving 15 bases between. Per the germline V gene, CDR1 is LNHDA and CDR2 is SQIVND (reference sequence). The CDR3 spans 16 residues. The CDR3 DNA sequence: TGTGCCAGTAGTATAGATCAGCCAGGGTTCGGCTATGGCTACACCTTC. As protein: CASSIDQPGFGYGYTF.

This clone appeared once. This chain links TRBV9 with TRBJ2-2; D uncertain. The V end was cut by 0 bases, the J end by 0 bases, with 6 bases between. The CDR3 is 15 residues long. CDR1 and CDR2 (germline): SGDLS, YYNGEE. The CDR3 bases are TGTGCCAGCAGCGTAGACAATTCGAACACCGGGGAGCTGTTTTTT. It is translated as CASSVDNSNTGELFF. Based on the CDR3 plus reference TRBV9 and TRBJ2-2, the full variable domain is DSGVTQTPKHLITATGQRVTLRCSPRSGDLSVYWYQQSLDQGLQFLIQYYNGEERAKGNILERFSAQQFPDLHSELNLSSLELGDSALYFCASSVDNSNTGELFFGEGSRLTVL.

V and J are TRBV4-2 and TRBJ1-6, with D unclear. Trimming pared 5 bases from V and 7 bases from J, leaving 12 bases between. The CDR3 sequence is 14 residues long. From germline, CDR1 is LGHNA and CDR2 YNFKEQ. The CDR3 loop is CASSSRATNSPLHF. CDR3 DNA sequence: TGTGCCAGCAGCTCCCGGGCGACCAATTCACCCCTCCACTTT.

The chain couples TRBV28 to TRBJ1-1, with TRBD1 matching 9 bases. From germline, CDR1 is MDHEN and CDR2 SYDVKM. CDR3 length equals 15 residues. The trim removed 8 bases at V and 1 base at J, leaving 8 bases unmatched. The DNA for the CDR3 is TGTGCCAGCCGCAAAACAGGGGGCGAGAACACTGAAGCTTTCTTT. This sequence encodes CASRKTGGENTEAFF.

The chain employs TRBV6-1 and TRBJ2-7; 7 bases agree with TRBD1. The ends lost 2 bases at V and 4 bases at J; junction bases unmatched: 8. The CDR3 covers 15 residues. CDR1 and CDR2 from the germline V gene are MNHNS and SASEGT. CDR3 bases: TGTGCCAGCAGTGAATTCGGACAGGTGTGGTACGAGCAGTACTTC. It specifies CASSEFGQVWYEQYF.

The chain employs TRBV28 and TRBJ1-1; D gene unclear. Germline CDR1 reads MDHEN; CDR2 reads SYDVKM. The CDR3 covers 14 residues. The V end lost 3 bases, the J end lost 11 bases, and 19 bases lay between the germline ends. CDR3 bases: TGTGCCAGCAGTTTTCGGTCGAGGGCCAACGGGGCTTTCTTT. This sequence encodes CASSFRSRANGAFF.

This CDR3 reads CASSAGTGGGTEAFF. CDR3 sequence (DNA): TGTGCCAGCAGTGCCGGGACAGGGGGAGGCACTGAAGCTTTCTTT. V and J are TRBV6-6 and TRBJ1-1; 11 positions match TRBD1. The J segment lost 4 bases and the V segment lost 5 bases, leaving 6 bases of the junction unmatched. The germline gives CDR1 MNHNY, CDR2 SVGAGI (reference sequence). The CDR3 sequence is 15 residues long.

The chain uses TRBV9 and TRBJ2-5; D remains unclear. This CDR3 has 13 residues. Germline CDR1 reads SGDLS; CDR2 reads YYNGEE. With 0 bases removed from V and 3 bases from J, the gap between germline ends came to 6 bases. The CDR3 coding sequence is TGTGCCAGCAGCGTAGCGTCAGAAGAGACCCAGTACTTC. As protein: CASSVASEETQYF.

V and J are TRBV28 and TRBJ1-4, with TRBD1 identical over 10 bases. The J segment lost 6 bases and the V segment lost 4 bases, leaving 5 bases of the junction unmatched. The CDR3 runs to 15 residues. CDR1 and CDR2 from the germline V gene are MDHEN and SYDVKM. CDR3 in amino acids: CASSSSGTGDEKLFF. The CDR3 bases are TGTGCCAGCAGTTCCTCCGGGACAGGGGATGAAAAACTGTTTTTT. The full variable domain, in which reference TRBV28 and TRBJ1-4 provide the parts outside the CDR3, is DVKVTQSSRYLVKRTGEKVFLECVQDMDHENMFWYRQDPGLGLRLIYFSYDVKMKEKGDIPEGYSVSREKKERFSLILESASTNQTSMYLCASSSSGTGDEKLFFGSGTQLSVL.

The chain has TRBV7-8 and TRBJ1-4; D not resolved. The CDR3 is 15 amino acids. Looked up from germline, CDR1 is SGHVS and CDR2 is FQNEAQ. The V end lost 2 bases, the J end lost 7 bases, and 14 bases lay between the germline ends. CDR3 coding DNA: TGTGCCAGCAGCTTATCTCCAAGCGACGGTGAAAAACTGTTTTTT. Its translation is CASSLSPSDGEKLFF.

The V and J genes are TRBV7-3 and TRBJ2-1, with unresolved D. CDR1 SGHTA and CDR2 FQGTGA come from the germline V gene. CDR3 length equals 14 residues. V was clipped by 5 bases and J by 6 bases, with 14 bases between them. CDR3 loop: CASSPKNGGNEQFF. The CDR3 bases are TGTGCCAGCAGCCCAAAAAACGGTGGCAATGAGCAGTTCTTC.